The TCR beta chain under discussion was sequenced for a study of OX40 agonist ivuxolimab in advanced cancers. Looked up from germline, CDR1 is SGHRS and CDR2 is YFSETQ. The CDR3 covers 15 residues. V trimming: 4 bases; J trimming: 5 bases; junction bases outside the gene matches: 11. TCRdb's table, derived via immunoSEQ multiplex PCR, lists solely in-frame clones and lacks some. The repertoire holds around 77,000 clones, with less than 90% as singletons. The sample here was CD4+ or CD8+ T cells sorted from blood, taken in a trial of the OX40 agonist ivuxolimab. This chain joins TRBV5-1 and TRBJ2-5; 7 bases fit TRBD1. This receptor was obtained from an adult with an advanced solid tumor such as melanoma, head and neck, liver or kidney cancer. The CDR3 loop reads CASSIGTVVVETQYF. Here the CDR3 DNA reads TGCGCCAGCAGCATCGGGACAGTCGTCGTGGAGACCCAGTACTTC.